The 27 T cell receptor beta chains presented below share a single source sample, sequenced in a study of T-cell memory formation after mild COVID-19. Each CDR3 protein gets one entry after TCRdb re-called the 5' RACE reads with MiXCR. Of around 300,000 distinct CDR3 sequences detected, less than 9.5% appear once; the ten largest clones hold about 22%. Sequenced input: PBMCs or a T cell subset sorted from them (not recorded which). The receptor source for this set is a man aged 18 to 29 who had mild COVID-19 (a few samples of this study predate the infection). Cell type and time point are not known.

This clonotype came up a few times. The rearrangement joins TRBV5-1 to TRBJ2-5; TRBD2 might be the D (5 bases). V dropped 2 bases and J dropped 0 bases, with 14 bases sitting between them. This CDR3 comprises 16 residues. CDR1 SGHRS and CDR2 YFSETQ come from the germline V gene. The CDR3 DNA reads TGCGCCAGCAGCTTACTAGGGATCGGGTACCAAGAGACCCAGTACTTC. Translated: CASSLLGIGYQETQYF.

V and J are TRBV27 and TRBJ1-2, with TRBD1 identical over 8 bases. The germline V gene encodes CDR1 MNHEY and CDR2 SMNVEV (reference sequence). V lost 3 bases to trimming and J lost 4 bases; unmatched junction nucleotides: 7. The length of the CDR3 is 15 residues. DNA of the CDR3: TGTGCCAGCAGTTTCGGACAGGGCTCCGGCTATGGCTACACCTTC. It codes for CASSFGQGSGYGYTF.

This clonotype appeared a few times. V and J are TRBV7-2 and TRBJ1-2; D remains ambiguous. This CDR3 region has 16 residues. CDR1 is SGHTA and CDR2 is FQGNSA in the germline V gene. Trimming pared 2 bases from V and 0 bases from J, leaving 13 bases between. The CDR3 here is CASSLMSRAANYGYTF. CDR3 nucleotides: TGTGCCAGCAGCTTAATGTCTCGGGCGGCTAACTATGGCTACACCTTC.

Only one count was recorded for this clonotype. The genes are TRBV7-2 and TRBJ2-1, with 14 bases fitting TRBD2. Germline V gene data show CDR1 as SGHTA and CDR2 as FQGNSA. CDR3 length equals 18 residues. V lost 2 bases, J lost 2 bases, and 5 bases stayed unmatched. The CDR3 nucleotides read TGTGCCAGCAGCTTAAGACTAGCGGGGGGGCCTGCCTACAATGAGCAGTTCTTC. It codes for CASSLRLAGGPAYNEQFF.

This clonotype was detected many times. The V call is TRBV7-9, the J call TRBJ1-1; D is uncertain. The CDR3 has 13 residues. Germline values: CDR1 SEHNR, CDR2 FQNEAQ (reference sequence). V was cut by 2 bases and J by 6 bases, with 10 bases left in between. This chain's CDR3 is CASSLRIVPEAFF. CDR3 nucleotide sequence: TGTGCCAGCAGCTTAAGGATAGTCCCTGAAGCTTTCTTT.

The CDR3 region is CSVEWAGDTKETQYF. The DNA for the CDR3 is TGCAGCGTTGAATGGGCTGGCGATACCAAAGAGACCCAGTACTTC. The V call is TRBV29-1, the J call TRBJ2-5, with D unresolved. The germline V gene has CDR1 SQVTM and CDR2 ANQGSEA. CDR3 length equals 15 residues. Trimming took off 2 bases at V and 3 bases at J, with 16 bases between the two ends.

This clonotype was seen more than once but under ten times. The gene calls are TRBV5-1 and TRBJ1-6; 7 nucleotides agree with TRBD1. J gave up 5 bases and V 3 bases, and 5 bases lay outside the gene matches. The CDR3 has 15 residues. The germline gives CDR1 SGHRS, CDR2 YFSETQ. The CDR3 nucleotides are TGCGCCAGCAGCTCGGGACAGCCCGATAATTCACCCCTCCACTTT. Translated: CASSSGQPDNSPLHF.

This clonotype was seen more than once but under ten times. The chain is built from TRBV7-6 and TRBJ2-7; unclear D gene. Trimming took off 0 bases at V and 6 bases at J, with 6 bases between the two ends. CDR1 and CDR2 (germline): SGHVS, FNYEAQ. This CDR3 region has 12 residues. In DNA form, the CDR3 reads TGTGCCAGCAGCTTAGCGGAAAGCGAGCAGTACTTC. Protein: CASSLAESEQYF.

This clonotype came up many times. At one end, the junction sequence differs from germline, possibly due to a read error. This chain joins TRBV12-3 or TRBV12-4 and TRBJ2-1; 11 nucleotides align to TRBD2. This CDR3 is built from 12 residues. Written as DNA, the CDR3 is TGTGCCAGCAGTAGTAGCGGGGGGGCCTTCGGCTTC. It codes for CASSSSGGAFGF.

This clonotype was seen a handful of times. The chain couples TRBV5-1 to TRBJ2-7, with TRBD1 as a possible D gene (7 bases). V lost 4 bases to trimming and J lost 2 bases, with 19 bases between them. CDR1 is SGHRS, CDR2 YFSETQ, per germline. The length of the CDR3 is 16 residues. The CDR3 DNA reads as TGCGCCAGCAGCCTTGGAGGGACAGAAGGTACCTACGAGCAGTACGTC. It codes for CASSLGGTEGTYEQYV.

This clonotype was counted between two and nine times. The rearrangement uses TRBV20-1 and TRBJ2-1, with unresolved D. Germline V gene lookup returns CDR1 DFQATT and CDR2 SNEGSKA (reference sequence). This CDR3 is built from 15 residues. Trimming stripped 1 base from V and 3 bases from J, with 13 bases between. The CDR3 nucleotides are TGCAGTGCTAGAGGCGTGACAACAGTCTACAATGAGCAGTTCTTC. Residues: CSARGVTTVYNEQFF.

The CDR3, as DNA: TGTGCCAGCAGCGGCGGCAGGTCAACAGATACGCAGTATTTT. It translates to CASSGGRSTDTQYF. The rearrangement joins TRBV7-3 to TRBJ2-3; no definite D call. Trimming removed 5 bases at V and 3 bases at J, with 12 bases between. Per germline, CDR1 SGHTA and CDR2 FQGTGA. This CDR3 comprises 14 residues.

This clonotype was seen only a few times. The chain recombines TRBV4-3 with TRBJ1-1; tentative D call: TRBD1 (5 bases). There are 16 residues in the CDR3. Germline V gene lookup returns CDR1 LGHNA and CDR2 YSLEER. V shed 8 bases and J shed 1 base, with 20 bases lying between them. CDR3 region: CASAKGAPSENTEAFF. The CDR3 nucleotides read TGCGCCAGCGCGAAAGGGGCCCCCTCTGAGAACACTGAAGCTTTCTTT.

This chain's CDR3 is CASSASGRWEQYV. CDR3 in DNA: TGTGCCAGCAGCGCGTCAGGAAGGTGGGAGCAGTACGTC. The chain employs TRBV28 and TRBJ2-7; D gene uncertain. V was shortened by 6 bases and J by 7 bases, with 16 bases between the two germline ends. The CDR3 runs 13 residues. The germline V gene encodes CDR1 MDHEN and CDR2 SYDVKM.

This sequence joins TRBV11-1 and TRBJ2-1; D might be TRBD1 (5 bases). The CDR3 is made up of 12 amino acids. CDR1 is SGHAT, CDR2 FQDESV, per germline (reference sequence). With 1 base removed from V and 10 bases from J, the gap between germline ends came to 8 bases. CDR3 coding DNA: TGTGCCAGCAGCTTAGACAGGCCCGAGCAGTTCTTC. Its translation: CASSLDRPEQFF.

This clonotype has only a few counts. The V gene is TRBV15, the J gene TRBJ2-3; no clear D gene. Per germline, CDR1 LNHNV and CDR2 YYDKDF (reference sequence). The V end was cut by 0 bases, the J end by 7 bases, with 5 bases between. The CDR3 totals 12 residues. The CDR3 is CATSRDANTQYF. The CDR3 region has the DNA TGTGCCACCAGCAGAGATGCCAATACGCAGTATTTT.

V and J are TRBV20-1 and TRBJ1-2; TRBD1 matches at 7 bases. This CDR3 has 11 residues. Germline V gene sequence: CDR1 DFQATT, CDR2 SNEGSKA (reference sequence). V lost 6 bases to trimming and J lost 8 bases; unmatched junction nucleotides: 6. DNA of the CDR3: TGCAGTGCGGGCCAGGGACAGGGCTACACCTTC. Translation: CSAGQGQGYTF.

The rearrangement links TRBV28 to TRBJ2-7, with 8 bases aligning to TRBD2. The CDR3 length is 13 residues. Germline CDR1 and CDR2: MDHEN and SYDVKM. With V trimmed by 7 bases and J by 4 bases, 6 bases remained unmatched. CDR3 bases: TGTGCCAGCAATAGCGGGGAAACTTACGAGCAGTACTTC. Its translation: CASNSGETYEQYF.

There are many counts of this clonotype. The chain employs TRBV15 and TRBJ2-5; D may correspond to TRBD1 or TRBD2 (6 bases each). V gave up 3 bases and J gave up 5 bases, with 10 bases separating them. The length of the CDR3 is 13 residues. Germline V gene lookup returns CDR1 LNHNV and CDR2 YYDKDF (reference sequence). The CDR3 is CATSSLGGETQYF. The CDR3 DNA sequence: TGTGCCACCAGCAGTTTAGGGGGGGAGACCCAGTACTTC.

This rearrangement joins TRBV5-4 to TRBJ2-1; 8 bases are a match to TRBD2. The CDR3 has 12 amino acids. V was clipped by 4 bases and J by 15 bases; unmatched bases: 9. Germline lookup yields CDR1 SGHNT and CDR2 YYREEE (reference sequence). The CDR3 loop is CASSATGGRSFF. CDR3 in DNA: TGTGCCAGCAGCGCCACGGGGGGGCGTTCGTTCTTC.

This chain connects TRBV6-1 to TRBJ2-5; possible D gene TRBD1, 6 bases. The CDR3 runs to 15 residues. CDR1 is MNHNS and CDR2 is SASEGT in the germline V gene. V shed 7 bases and J shed 5 bases, with 20 bases lying between them. The CDR3 loop is CASIFGLGASETQYF. DNA of the CDR3: TGTGCCAGCATCTTCGGCTTGGGGGCTTCGGAGACCCAGTACTTC.

This clonotype was seen more than once but under ten times. The chain links TRBV20-1 to TRBJ2-1, with 7 bases matching TRBD2. V lost 0 bases to trimming and J lost 2 bases; unmatched junction nucleotides: 10. CDR1 and CDR2 from the germline V gene are DFQATT and SNEGSKA (reference sequence). The CDR3 loop spans 17 amino acids. The CDR3 spells CSARDREMGTTYNEQFF. The CDR3 region has the DNA TGCAGTGCTAGAGATCGAGAAATGGGGACTACCTACAATGAGCAGTTCTTC.

This clonotype was seen more than once but under ten times. V is TRBV30 and J is TRBJ2-5; possible D gene TRBD1, 5 bases. CDR3 length: 15 amino acids. Germline values: CDR1 GTSNPN, CDR2 SVGIG (reference sequence). Trimming removed 0 bases from V and 2 bases from J, with 13 bases in between. CDR3 nucleotide sequence: TGTGCCTGGAGTGTACAGGCCAACCTTCAAGAGACCCAGTACTTC. It encodes CAWSVQANLQETQYF.

V and J are TRBV5-6 and TRBJ1-1, with 11 bases that match TRBD1. This CDR3 comprises 19 residues. The J segment lost 4 bases and the V segment lost 2 bases, leaving 16 bases of the junction unmatched. In germline, CDR1 is SGHDT, CDR2 YYEEEE. In DNA, the CDR3 is TGTGCCAGCAGCTTCGAACTGGGCGGGGACAGGGGGTTCGGCACTGAAGCTTTCTTT. Translated, it gives CASSFELGGDRGFGTEAFF.

This clonotype was observed a handful of times. The chain links TRBV4-1 to TRBJ1-1; unclear D gene. The CDR3 sequence is 14 residues long. CDR1 and CDR2 from the germline V gene are MGHRA and YSYEKL. V shed 0 bases and J shed 4 bases, with 9 bases lying between them. CDR3 sequence: CASSQDRPSTEAFF. CDR3 sequence (DNA): TGCGCCAGCAGCCAAGACCGGCCCAGCACTGAAGCTTTCTTT.

This clonotype came up many times. This chain uses TRBV19 with TRBJ2-2, with 8 bases fitting TRBD1. Germline-derived CDR1 and CDR2 are LNHDA and SQIVND (reference sequence). The CDR3 is made up of 15 amino acids. The junction had 9 bases not matched to a gene; V was cut back by 8 bases and J by 4 bases. CDR3: CASHDDRGGTGELFF. As DNA, the CDR3 is TGTGCCAGTCATGACGACAGGGGAGGCACCGGGGAGCTGTTTTTT.

CDR3 protein: CASSSTGTRKPSYEQYF. The CDR3 DNA sequence: TGTGCCAGCAGCTCGACCGGGACACGCAAACCGTCCTACGAGCAGTACTTC. The chain couples TRBV7-9 to TRBJ2-7; D possibly corresponds to TRBD1 (6 bases). This CDR3 contains 17 residues. Trimming pared 4 bases from V and 1 base from J, leaving 20 bases between. CDR1 and CDR2 (germline): SEHNR, FQNEAQ (reference sequence).